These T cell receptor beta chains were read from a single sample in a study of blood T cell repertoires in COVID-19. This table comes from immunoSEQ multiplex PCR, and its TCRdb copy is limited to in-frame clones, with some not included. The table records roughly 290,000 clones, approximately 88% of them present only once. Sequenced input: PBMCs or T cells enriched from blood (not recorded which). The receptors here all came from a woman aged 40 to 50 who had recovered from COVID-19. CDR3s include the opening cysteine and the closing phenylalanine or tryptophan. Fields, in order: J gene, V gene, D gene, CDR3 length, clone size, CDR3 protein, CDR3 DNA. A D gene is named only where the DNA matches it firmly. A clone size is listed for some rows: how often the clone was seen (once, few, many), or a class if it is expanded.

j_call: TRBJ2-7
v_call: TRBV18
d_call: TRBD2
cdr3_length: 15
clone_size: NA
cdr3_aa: CASSPRGGPSYEQYF
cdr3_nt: TGTGCCAGCTCACCACGGGGGGGACCCTCCTACGAGCAGTACTTC

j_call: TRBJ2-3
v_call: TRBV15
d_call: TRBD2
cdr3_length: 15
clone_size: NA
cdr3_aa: CATSREKRGLDTQYF
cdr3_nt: TGTGCCACCAGCAGAGAAAAGCGGGGGCTAGATACGCAGTATTTT

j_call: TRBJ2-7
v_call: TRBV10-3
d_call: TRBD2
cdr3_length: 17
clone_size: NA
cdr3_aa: CAISGGLAGVVSYEQYF
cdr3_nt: TGTGCCATCAGTGGGGGACTAGCGGGAGTCGTATCCTACGAGCAGTACTTC

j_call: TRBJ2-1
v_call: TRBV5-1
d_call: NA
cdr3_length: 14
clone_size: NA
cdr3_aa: CASSLRLASDEQFF
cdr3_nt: TGCGCCAGCAGCTTGAGGCTAGCTAGCGATGAGCAGTTCTTC

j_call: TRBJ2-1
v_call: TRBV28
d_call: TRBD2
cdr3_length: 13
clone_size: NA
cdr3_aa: CASSLAGGGEQFF
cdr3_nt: TGTGCCAGCAGTCTAGCGGGAGGGGGTGAGCAGTTCTTC

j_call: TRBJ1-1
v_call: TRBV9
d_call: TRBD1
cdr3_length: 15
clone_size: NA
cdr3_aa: CASSVGDRLRTEAFF
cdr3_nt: TGTGCCAGCAGCGTAGGGGACAGGTTAAGGACTGAAGCTTTCTTT

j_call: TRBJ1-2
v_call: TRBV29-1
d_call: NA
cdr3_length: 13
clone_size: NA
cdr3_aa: CSVAGQTTNGYTF
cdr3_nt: TGCAGCGTTGCGGGACAAACAACTAATGGCTACACCTTC

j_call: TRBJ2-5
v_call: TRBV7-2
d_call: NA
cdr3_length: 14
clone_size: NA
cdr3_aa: CASTINRVGQTQYF
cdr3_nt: TGTGCCAGCACGATAAACAGGGTCGGGCAGACCCAGTACTTC

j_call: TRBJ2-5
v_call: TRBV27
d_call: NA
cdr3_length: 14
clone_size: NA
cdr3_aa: CASSLGEGQETQYF
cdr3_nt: TGTGCCAGCAGTTTAGGTGAGGGACAAGAGACCCAGTACTTC

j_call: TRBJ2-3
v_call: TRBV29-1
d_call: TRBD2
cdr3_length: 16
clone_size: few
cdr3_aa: CSVVRPLAGGTDTQYF
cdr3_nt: TGCAGCGTTGTCCGACCCCTAGCGGGAGGAACAGATACGCAGTATTTT

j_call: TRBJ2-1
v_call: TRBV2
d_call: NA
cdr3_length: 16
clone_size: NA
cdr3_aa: CASILGGTSGQDEQFF
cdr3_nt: NA

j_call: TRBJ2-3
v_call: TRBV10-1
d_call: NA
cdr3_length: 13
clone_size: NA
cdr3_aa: CASSESPSDTQYF
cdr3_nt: TGCGCCAGCAGTGAGTCCCCTTCAGATACGCAGTATTTT

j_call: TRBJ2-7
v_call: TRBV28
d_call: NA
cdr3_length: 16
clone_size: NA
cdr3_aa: CASSFLRPGRGYEQYF
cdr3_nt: TGTGCCAGCAGTTTTCTCCGGCCCGGGAGAGGGTACGAGCAGTACTTC

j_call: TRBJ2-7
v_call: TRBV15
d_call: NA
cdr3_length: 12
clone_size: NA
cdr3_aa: CATSRGVYEQYF
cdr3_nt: TGTGCCACCAGCAGAGGCGTGTACGAGCAGTACTTC

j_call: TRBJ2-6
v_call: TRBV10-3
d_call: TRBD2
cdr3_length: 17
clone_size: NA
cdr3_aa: CAISESGRGYGANVLTF
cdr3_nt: TGTGCCATCAGTGAGTCGGGGAGGGGATATGGGGCCAACGTCCTGACTTTC

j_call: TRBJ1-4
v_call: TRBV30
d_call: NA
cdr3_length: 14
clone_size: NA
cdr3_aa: CAWRDSGEGEKLFF
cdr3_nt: TGTGCCTGGAGGGACTCTGGGGAAGGTGAAAAACTGTTTTTT

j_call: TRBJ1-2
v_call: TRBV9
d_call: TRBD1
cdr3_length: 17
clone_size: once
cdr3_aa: CASSYGTHTGTVFGYTF
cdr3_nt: TGTGCCAGCAGCTACGGGACACATACAGGGACAGTTTTTGGCTACACCTTC

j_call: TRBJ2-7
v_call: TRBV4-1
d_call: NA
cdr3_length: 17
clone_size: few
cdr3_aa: CASSQEPRPGETNEQYF
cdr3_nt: TGCGCCAGCAGCCAAGAACCCCGGCCGGGGGAAACCAACGAGCAGTACTTC

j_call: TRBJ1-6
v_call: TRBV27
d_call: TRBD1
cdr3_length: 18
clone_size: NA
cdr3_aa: CASSSLMGQRIYNSPLHF
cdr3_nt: TGTGCCAGCAGTTCACTCATGGGACAGAGGATTTATAATTCACCCCTCCACTTT

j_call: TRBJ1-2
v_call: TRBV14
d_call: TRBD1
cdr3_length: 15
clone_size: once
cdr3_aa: CASSRTGGAGYGYTF
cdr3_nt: TGTGCCAGCAGTCGGACAGGGGGCGCGGGGTATGGCTACACCTTC

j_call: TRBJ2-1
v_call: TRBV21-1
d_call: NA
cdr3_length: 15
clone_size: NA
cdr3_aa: CASSTGTSGSREQFF
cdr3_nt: TGTGCCAGCAGCACCGGGACTAGCGGGAGTCGTGAGCAGTTCTTC

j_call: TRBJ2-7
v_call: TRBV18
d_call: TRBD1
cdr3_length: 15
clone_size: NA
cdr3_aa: CASSGAGTGPQEQYF
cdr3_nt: TGTGCCAGCTCAGGGGCAGGGACAGGGCCGCAGGAGCAGTACTTC